Listed here is a single T cell receptor (beta chain). This CDR3 is built from 13 residues. Germline assignment: CDR1 SGHTA and CDR2 FQGNSA. V lost 8 bases to trimming and J lost 9 bases; unmatched junction nucleotides: 11. The data originate from a study of cytomegalovirus exposure and HLA in healthy donors. A multiplex PCR was run with 60 Vbeta primers and 13 Jbeta primers. Profiled with immunoSEQ multiplex PCR; TCRdb holds only in-frame clones, not every one. The data contain roughly 120,000 clones, 65% to 90% of them singletons. Sequencing input: PBMCs. This clonotype was sampled from a woman aged 40 to 55 in good health and CMV-seronegative. The J gene is TRBJ1-2, the V gene TRBV7-2; 8 bases are a match to TRBD1. CDR3 region: CASGDRGHFRYTF. CDR3 sequence (DNA): TGTGCCAGCGGCGACAGGGGCCATTTTCGCTACACCTTC.